What follows describes a single T cell receptor beta chain. This entry is derived from a study of OX40 agonist ivuxolimab in advanced cancers. Study summary: Partial responses were observed in three patients, of whom one had hepatocellular carcinoma and two had cutaneous melanoma.

Using immunoSEQ multiplex PCR, the repertoire was profiled, and TCRdb retains in-frame clones only, with some absent. The repertoire holds tens of thousands of clones, with around four fifths as singletons. Deletions cut 2 bases from V and 2 bases from J, with 14 bases between. This CDR3 is 16 amino acids long. Germline V lookup: CDR1 KGHSH, CDR2 LQKENI. This rearrangement joins TRBV18 to TRBJ2-3, with D possibly being TRBD1 (6 bases). The specimen comprised CD4+ or CD8+ T cells sorted from blood, sampled in a trial of the OX40 agonist ivuxolimab. This receptor was identified in an adult with an advanced solid tumor such as melanoma, head and neck, liver or kidney cancer. The CDR3 DNA is TGTGCCAGCTCACCATATGTGGGGGCAGACACAGATACGCAGTATTTT. This sequence encodes CASSPYVGADTDTQYF.